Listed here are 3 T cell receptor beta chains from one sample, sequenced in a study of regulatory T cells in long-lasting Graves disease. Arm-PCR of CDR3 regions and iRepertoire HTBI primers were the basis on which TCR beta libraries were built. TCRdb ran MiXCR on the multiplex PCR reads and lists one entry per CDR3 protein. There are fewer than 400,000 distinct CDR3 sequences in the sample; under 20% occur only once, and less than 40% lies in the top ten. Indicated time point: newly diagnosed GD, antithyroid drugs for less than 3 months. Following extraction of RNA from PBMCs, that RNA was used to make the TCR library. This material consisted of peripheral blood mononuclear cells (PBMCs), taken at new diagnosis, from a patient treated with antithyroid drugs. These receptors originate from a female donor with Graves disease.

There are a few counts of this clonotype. DNA for the CDR3: TGTGCCTGGAGATGGGCACAGTCAGGCTATGGCTACACCTTC. This translates into CAWRWAQSGYGYTF. The chain couples TRBV30 to TRBJ1-2, with D uncertain. Looked up from germline, CDR1 is GTSNPN and CDR2 is SVGIG (reference sequence). V dropped 3 bases and J dropped 4 bases, with 15 bases sitting between them. The CDR3 has 14 amino acids.

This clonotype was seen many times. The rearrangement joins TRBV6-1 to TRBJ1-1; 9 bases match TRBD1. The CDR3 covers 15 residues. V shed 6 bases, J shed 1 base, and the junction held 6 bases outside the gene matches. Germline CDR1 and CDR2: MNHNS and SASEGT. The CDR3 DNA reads TGTGCCAGCAGGAGGGACAGGGAGGAGAACACTGAAGCTTTCTTT. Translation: CASRRDREENTEAFF.

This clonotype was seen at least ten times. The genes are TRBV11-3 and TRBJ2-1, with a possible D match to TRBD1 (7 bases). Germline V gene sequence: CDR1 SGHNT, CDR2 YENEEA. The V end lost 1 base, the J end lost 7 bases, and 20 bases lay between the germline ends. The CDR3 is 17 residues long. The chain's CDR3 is CASSLGGWGDRWNEQFF. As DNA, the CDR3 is TGTGCCAGCAGCTTAGGGGGCTGGGGGGACAGATGGAATGAGCAGTTCTTC.